The 14 T cell receptor beta chains reported below all come from one sample, sequenced in a study of blood T cell repertoires in COVID-19. The method was immunoSEQ multiplex PCR; TCRdb's version includes in-frame clones alone and lacks a portion of them. In the table there are around 100,000 clones, approximately 81% of which are singletons. The sample consisted of peripheral blood. The receptors come from a man aged 40-50 years with acute or convalescent COVID-19.

The rearrangement links TRBV6-5 to TRBJ2-3, with TRBD2 as a possible D gene (5 bases). Germline CDR1 is MNHEY and CDR2 is SVGAGI. CDR3 length equals 16 residues. V was cut by 0 bases and J by 0 bases, with 10 bases left in between. CDR3 loop: CASSYSSGSSTDTQYF. CDR3 nucleotide sequence: TGTGCCAGCAGTTACTCTTCGGGATCTAGCACAGATACGCAGTATTTT.

This clone was seen once. The chain uses TRBV4-1 and TRBJ1-2; the D gene is possibly TRBD1 (6 bases). The CDR3 runs 14 residues. Trimming took off 4 bases at V and 0 bases at J, with 9 bases between the two ends. Per the germline V gene, CDR1 is MGHRA and CDR2 is YSYEKL. CDR3 nucleotide sequence: TGCGCCAGCAGCCGGACAGAAGCTAACTATGGCTACACCTTC. Translated, it gives CASSRTEANYGYTF.

The J gene is TRBJ2-5, the V gene TRBV9, with D tentatively TRBD2 (5 bases). CDR1 is SGDLS and CDR2 is YYNGEE in the germline V gene. The CDR3 covers 11 residues. Trimming cost V 3 bases and J 7 bases, with 7 bases left between them. CDR3: CASSGEGTQYF. CDR3 DNA sequence: TGTGCCAGCAGCGGAGAGGGGACCCAGTACTTC.

Notes on this clone: Possible read error: a much larger clone is one base away. This chain links TRBV3-1 (or the pseudogene TRBV3-2) with TRBJ2-3; 11 bases align to TRBD2. The V gene end was trimmed by 2 bases and the J gene end by 5 bases; junction bases not matched to a gene: 0. This CDR3 contains 14 residues. Germline V CDR1 and CDR2: LGHDT, YNNKEL (reference sequence). CDR3 bases: TGTGCCAGCAGCCAAACTAGCGGGGGAGATACGCAGTATTTT. This encodes CASSQTSGGDTQYF.

This chain joins TRBV12-3 or TRBV12-4 and TRBJ2-7; D may be TRBD2 (5 bases). This CDR3 has 12 amino acids. V lost 3 bases to trimming and J lost 4 bases, with 7 bases between them. DNA for the CDR3: TGTGCCAGCAGTTTGCCGGGATACGAGCAGTACTTC. This codes for CASSLPGYEQYF.

This chain connects TRBV5-3 to TRBJ1-6; 9 nucleotides align to TRBD1. TRBV5-3 falls under the ORF class, with uncertain function. CDR3 size: 16 residues. Losses at the gene ends were 9 bases for V and 5 bases for J; bases not matched to a gene: 12. CDR3 nucleotides: TGTGCCACCGAGCAGGGACAGGGCGGTCATAATTCACCCCTCCACTTT. This sequence encodes CATEQGQGGHNSPLHF.

The chain employs TRBV7-2 and TRBJ2-7; 9 bases map to TRBD1. The V and J ends lost 4 bases and 4 bases, in that order; junction bases with no gene match: 5. CDR1 is SGHTA, CDR2 FQGNSA, per germline. The CDR3 extends over 14 amino acids. Here the CDR3 reads CASSSTGQGYEQYF. The CDR3, as DNA: TGTGCCAGCAGCTCAACGGGACAGGGATACGAGCAGTACTTC.

The chain couples TRBV24-1 to TRBJ2-2, with no clear D. V shed 4 bases and J shed 0 bases, with 20 bases lying between them. This CDR3 contains 19 residues. From germline, CDR1 is KGHDR and CDR2 SFDVKD. The CDR3 DNA reads as TGTGCCACCAGTGACAGAGGTTCTTCCCAAACCGCGAACACCGGGGAGCTGTTTTTT. Translation gives CATSDRGSSQTANTGELFF.

V is TRBV7-9 and J is TRBJ1-4, with D possibly being TRBD1 (5 bases). This CDR3 region has 14 residues. From germline, CDR1 is SEHNR and CDR2 FQNEAQ (reference sequence). The V and J ends lost 0 bases and 12 bases respectively, with 14 bases between them. Here the CDR3 reads CASSLAHRGSQLFF. The CDR3 region has the DNA TGTGCCAGCAGCTTAGCCCACCGGGGGTCGCAACTGTTTTTT.

This clone was observed a handful of times. The rearrangement links TRBV2 to TRBJ2-7; 10 nucleotides align to TRBD1. From germline, CDR1 is SNHLY and CDR2 FYNNEI. CDR3 size: 16 residues. J was trimmed by 6 bases and V by 9 bases; bases with no gene match: 17. CDR3 protein: CASTKTTGTGEAEQYF. In DNA, the CDR3 is TGTGCCAGTACCAAGACCACCGGGACAGGGGAGGCCGAGCAGTACTTC. Full variable domain (missing parts from reference TRBV2 and TRBJ2-7): EPEVTQTPSHQVTQMGQEVILRCVPISNHLYFYWYRQILGQKVEFLVSFYNNEISEKSEIFDDQFSVERPDGSNFTLKIRSTKLEDSAMYFCASTKTTGTGEAEQYFGPGTRLTVT.

The chain carries TRBV19 and TRBJ2-2; D gene uncertain. The CDR3 length is 14 residues. Germline V gene lookup returns CDR1 LNHDA and CDR2 SQIVND (reference sequence). V was cut by 3 bases and J by 1 base, with 6 bases left in between. CDR3 amino acids: CASSIRGNTGELFF. In nucleotides, the CDR3 is TGTGCCAGTAGTATCAGAGGGAACACCGGGGAGCTGTTTTTT.

V usage is TRBV6-5 and J usage is TRBJ1-2; 8 bases line up with TRBD1. V dropped 10 bases and J dropped 8; count of bases not matched to a gene: 15. Germline assignment: CDR1 MNHEY and CDR2 SVGAGI. The CDR3 spans 14 residues. The CDR3 spells CATTRRTGNEGYTF. The DNA of the CDR3 is TGTGCCACAACCCGCAGGACAGGGAATGAGGGCTACACCTTC.

This clone was observed a few times. The V call is TRBV3-1 (or the pseudogene TRBV3-2), the J call TRBJ2-1; weak D call: TRBD2 (7 bases). From germline, CDR1 is LGHDT and CDR2 YNNKEL (reference sequence). V was trimmed by 4 bases and J by 10 bases, leaving 26 bases between them. The CDR3 has 17 residues. The DNA of the CDR3 is TGTGCCAGCAGCCCCCTCGCCGGGGGGCCCCGATCTCGAGAGCAGTTCTTC. Protein sequence: CASSPLAGGPRSREQFF.

The chain carries TRBV24-1 and TRBJ2-2, with 7 bases lining up with TRBD1. CDR1 and CDR2 (germline): KGHDR, SFDVKD. With V trimmed by 0 bases and J by 4 bases, 1 base remained unmatched. CDR3 size: 15 residues. The CDR3 protein is CATSDLWDSTGELFF. Here the CDR3 DNA reads TGTGCCACCAGTGATTTGTGGGACAGCACCGGGGAGCTGTTTTTT.